One sample yielded the 25 T cell receptor beta chains listed below, sequenced in a study of blood T cell repertoires in COVID-19. Using immunoSEQ multiplex PCR, the repertoire was profiled, and TCRdb retains in-frame clones only, with some absent. The top ten clones hold approximately 5.9% of a sample with about 270,000 clones, around 83% of them seen once. Sequencing input: peripheral blood. The receptors were gathered from an elderly man with acute or convalescent COVID-19.

This clone has only a few counts. This sequence joins TRBV5-6 and TRBJ2-1, with TRBD1 matching over 11 bases. The germline V gene encodes CDR1 SGHDT and CDR2 YYEEEE. The CDR3 is made up of 16 amino acids. Germline trimming cut 3 bases from V and 8 bases from J; bases unmatched to any gene: 10. DNA for the CDR3: TGTGCCAGCAGCTCTGGACAGGGGGCGCATAAGGATGAGCAGTTCTTC. This encodes CASSSGQGAHKDEQFF.

This clone was picked up a small number of times. The V and J genes are TRBV5-8 and TRBJ2-5; 13 nucleotides agree with TRBD2. The V gene's germline CDR1 is SGHTS and CDR2 YDEGEE. V lost 4 bases and J lost 5; bases outside the gene matches: 5. This CDR3 has 15 amino acids. CDR3 residues: CASSPGLAGVETQYF. CDR3 DNA: TGTGCCAGCAGCCCCGGACTAGCGGGAGTGGAGACCCAGTACTTC.

The chain couples TRBV5-1 to TRBJ1-2, with 7 bases that match TRBD1. CDR3 length equals 14 residues. Unmatched junction bases numbered 3, after V lost 0 bases and J lost 4 bases. The germline gives CDR1 SGHRS, CDR2 YFSETQ. Written as DNA, the CDR3 is TGCGCCAGCAGCTTGGCCAGGGGGTCCTATGGCTACACCTTC. It is translated as CASSLARGSYGYTF.

The chain employs TRBV7-2 and TRBJ2-7; weak D call: TRBD2 (5 bases). CDR1 SGHTA and CDR2 FQGNSA come from the germline V gene. CDR3 length: 14 residues. Between the trimmed V and J ends, which lost 5 bases and 0 bases, there was a span of 11 bases. CDR3 nucleotides: TGTGCCAGCAGCCTCGGGGTACTCTCCTACGAGCAGTACTTC. Translation gives CASSLGVLSYEQYF.

The CDR3 DNA reads as TGTGCCAGCTCACCCGCTCTGGCAGGTTCTACAGAGGGCTACACCTTC. It specifies CASSPALAGSTEGYTF. V is TRBV18 and J is TRBJ1-2; D gene unclear. Germline CDR1 is KGHSH and CDR2 is LQKENI. The CDR3 is 16 amino acids. Trimming took 3 bases from V and 8 from J, leaving 22 bases between them.

Points on this clone: Additional DNA sequences in this sample encode the identical CDR3. This chain connects TRBV25-1 to TRBJ1-1; D uncertain. V lost 10 bases to trimming and J lost 1 base, with 13 bases between them. Germline CDR1 is MGHDK and CDR2 is SYGVNS. The CDR3 covers 13 residues. CDR3 sequence reads: CATQGGRNTEAFF. CDR3 bases: TGTGCCACTCAAGGAGGCCGGAACACTGAAGCTTTCTTT.

The chain joins TRBV19 to TRBJ1-1, with D unresolved. The CDR3 loop spans 13 amino acids. V lost 0 bases and J 7 bases, leaving 9 bases between the germline ends. Germline V gene data show CDR1 as LNHDA and CDR2 as SQIVND (reference sequence). CDR3 protein: CASSIDGRGEAFF. CDR3 bases: TGTGCCAGTAGTATAGATGGACGGGGTGAAGCTTTCTTT.

The chain links TRBV5-1 to TRBJ2-2; TRBD2 matches at 7 bases. The V gene end was trimmed by 1 base and the J gene end by 5 bases; junction bases not matched to a gene: 5. The CDR3 is 15 amino acids. Germline lookup yields CDR1 SGHRS and CDR2 YFSETQ. CDR3 sequence reads: CASSLTGAGTGELFF. The CDR3 region has the DNA TGCGCCAGCAGCTTGACCGGAGCGGGAACCGGGGAGCTGTTTTTT.

V is TRBV3-1 (or the pseudogene TRBV3-2) and J is TRBJ1-1; D perhaps matches TRBD1 (5 bases). This CDR3 contains 14 residues. CDR1 LGHDT and CDR2 YNNKEL come from the germline V gene (reference sequence). The ends were cut back, 2 bases at V and 7 bases at J, with 14 bases in the middle. The CDR3 DNA reads as TGTGCCAGCAGCCAAAGCGGGGGATCAAATGAAGCTTTCTTT. Translating gives CASSQSGGSNEAFF.

The chain uses TRBV5-6 and TRBJ1-2; 9 nucleotides align to TRBD1. Trimming at V came to 2 bases and at J to 4 bases, leaving 12 bases not matched to a gene. Germline lookup yields CDR1 SGHDT and CDR2 YYEEEE. This CDR3 contains 17 residues. This CDR3 is CASSFSFTGGTLYGYTF. For the CDR3, the DNA is TGTGCCAGCAGCTTTTCTTTTACAGGGGGCACCCTCTATGGCTACACCTTC.

This clone was observed a few times. The V and J genes are TRBV7-9 and TRBJ1-5; perhaps TRBD1 as D (6 bases). Looked up from germline, CDR1 is SEHNR and CDR2 is FQNEAQ (reference sequence). Trimming shortened V by 3 bases and J by 1 base, and 7 bases separated the two germline ends. There are 14 residues in the CDR3. CDR3 DNA: TGTGCCAGCAGCTTCGGACAGAGCAATCAGCCCCAGCATTTT. It encodes CASSFGQSNQPQHF.

The chain combines TRBV29-1 with TRBJ1-1; TRBD1 is a possible D gene (6 bases). The germline CDR1 and CDR2 sequences are SQVTM and ANQGSEA. V lost 5 bases to trimming and J lost 4 bases, with 17 bases between them. This CDR3 comprises 14 residues. The CDR3 is CSVRQGMAATEAFF. The CDR3 DNA is TGCAGCGTTCGTCAGGGGATGGCCGCCACTGAAGCTTTCTTT.

The rearrangement joins TRBV20-1 to TRBJ2-5; D uncertain. With 6 bases removed from V and 11 bases from J, the gap between germline ends came to 13 bases. The CDR3 runs to 10 residues. Germline values: CDR1 DFQATT, CDR2 SNEGSKA (reference sequence). DNA of the CDR3: TGCAGTGCCCGCCTAACTTCTCAGTACTTC. This encodes CSARLTSQYF.

This chain uses TRBV3-1 (or the pseudogene TRBV3-2) with TRBJ2-7, with 10 positions matching TRBD2. V was pared by 4 bases and J by 5 bases, with 8 bases of the junction left unmatched. The CDR3 is made up of 15 amino acids. Germline loops: CDR1 LGHDT, CDR2 YNNKEL (reference sequence). This CDR3 reads CASSRTGTSDHEQYF. CDR3 coding DNA: TGTGCCAGCAGCCGAACCGGGACTAGCGACCACGAGCAGTACTTC.

The chain uses TRBV9 and TRBJ1-1; TRBD1 is a possible D gene (5 bases). The V gene lost 1 base and the J gene lost 3 bases, with 22 bases spanning the gap. CDR1 SGDLS and CDR2 YYNGEE come from the germline V gene. The CDR3 contains 18 residues. The CDR3 protein is CASSVKMGQREGDTEAFF. CDR3 sequence (DNA): TGTGCCAGCAGCGTAAAAATGGGCCAAAGGGAAGGGGACACTGAAGCTTTCTTT.

This chain joins TRBV19 and TRBJ1-2; D is undetermined. V was clipped by 5 bases and J by 4 bases, with 11 bases between them. Germline CDR1 and CDR2: LNHDA and SQIVND (reference sequence). The CDR3 consists of 13 residues. CDR3 sequence: CASSPRTGYGYTF. The CDR3 DNA follows: TGTGCCAGTAGTCCCCGGACTGGCTATGGCTACACCTTC.

The chain recombines TRBV5-1 with TRBJ2-5; TRBD2 matches 12 bases. The trim removed 7 bases at V and 4 bases at J, leaving 11 bases unmatched. Germline CDR1 SGHRS, CDR2 YFSETQ. CDR3 length: 16 residues. The CDR3 bases are TGCGCCAGCGCTAGCGGGGGGGCCGATGTGCGAGAGACCCAGTACTTC. Translated: CASASGGADVRETQYF.

The rearrangement links TRBV7-3 to TRBJ2-1, with 16 positions matching TRBD2. The V segment lost 1 base and the J segment 5 bases; nucleotides outside the gene matches: 5. Germline CDR1 and CDR2: SGHTA and FQGTGA. CDR3 size: 18 residues. The CDR3 loop is CASSLKGLAGGPDNEQFF. CDR3 nucleotides: TGTGCCAGCAGCTTAAAGGGACTAGCGGGAGGGCCGGACAATGAGCAGTTCTTC.

The chain recombines TRBV3-1 (or the pseudogene TRBV3-2) with TRBJ2-3, with 9 bases that match TRBD2. The CDR3 loop spans 17 amino acids. Unmatched junction bases numbered 9, after V lost 3 bases and J lost 2 bases. The germline CDR1 and CDR2 sequences are LGHDT and YNNKEL (reference sequence). The DNA for the CDR3 is TGTGCCAGCAGCCACGGGGCTAGCGGGACCCTCACAGATACGCAGTATTTT. Amino acids: CASSHGASGTLTDTQYF.

This clone was seen more than once but under ten times. The V gene is TRBV28, the J gene TRBJ2-7; 8 positions match TRBD2. V shed 5 bases and J 7 bases; nucleotides not matched to a gene: 16. The germline CDR1 and CDR2 sequences are MDHEN and SYDVKM. The CDR3 spans 16 residues. Here the CDR3 reads CASSPMGERELWEQYF. CDR3 bases: TGTGCCAGCAGTCCCATGGGCGAGCGGGAGCTGTGGGAGCAGTACTTC.

The sample holds a few counts of this clone. The chain has TRBV11-3 and TRBJ2-1; TRBD2 aligns across 12 bases. The germline gives CDR1 SGHNT, CDR2 YENEEA. This CDR3 comprises 13 residues. The V gene end was trimmed by 6 bases and the J gene end by 6 bases; junction bases not matched to a gene: 0. The CDR3 sequence is CASRTSGSNEQFF. CDR3 DNA sequence: TGTGCCAGCAGGACTAGCGGGAGCAATGAGCAGTTCTTC.

This chain links TRBV11-2 with TRBJ2-7; 15 nucleotides align to TRBD2. This CDR3 is 17 amino acids long. V lost 1 base and J lost 2; bases outside the gene matches: 3. Per the germline V gene, CDR1 is SGHAT and CDR2 is FQNNGV. In nucleotides, the CDR3 is TGTGCCAGCAGCTTAGTAGGGACTAGCGGGAGGACCTACGAGCAGTACTTC. Translation gives CASSLVGTSGRTYEQYF.

The CDR3, as DNA: TGTGCCAGTAGGGTGACAGGGGACGAGCATTCACCCCTCCACTTT. Its translation: CASRVTGDEHSPLHF. The chain couples TRBV19 to TRBJ1-6; 8 bases are a match to TRBD1. The CDR3 has 15 amino acids. After removal of 6 bases from V and 8 bases from J, the junction contained 9 bases not matched to a gene. Germline V gene data show CDR1 as LNHDA and CDR2 as SQIVND (reference sequence).

This clone has a single count. This chain connects TRBV5-1 to TRBJ1-6; no definite D call. Germline V gene sequence: CDR1 SGHRS, CDR2 YFSETQ. The V and J ends lost 7 bases and 5 bases respectively, with 13 bases between them. The CDR3 is made up of 14 amino acids. CDR3 in amino acids: CASGTGSNNSPLHF. CDR3 DNA: TGCGCCAGCGGTACGGGGTCAAATAATTCACCCCTCCACTTT.

V and J are TRBV5-5 and TRBJ1-1, with 7 bases aligning to TRBD1. This CDR3 has 16 amino acids. V lost 4 bases, J lost 1 base, and 10 bases stayed unmatched. CDR1 and CDR2 (germline): SGHKS, YYEKEE (reference sequence). The CDR3 protein is CASSPLGGSSNTEAFF. The CDR3 DNA reads TGTGCCAGCAGCCCACTAGGGGGCTCGTCGAACACTGAAGCTTTCTTT.